The text below deals with one T cell receptor beta chain. Antigen: not known. The sample originates from a study of shared clonotypes between healthy human individuals. Study in general: Each donor's CD4 naive and CD4 memory cells filled three plates apiece, CD8 naive two, and CD8 memory one. Overall study results and limits: Apart from blood, nothing was sampled; tissue repertoires likely differ. Generally, naive subsets (rather than memory subsets) showed larger estimated richness.

Clones were read by immunoSEQ multiplex PCR, and TCRdb kept only the in-frame ones, dropping some. The sample includes some 1.1 million clones, approximately 80% of them seen just once. The investigators split CD4+ cells into a CD45RA+ naive subset and a CD45RA-negative memory subset. V was clipped by 4 bases and J by 2 bases, with 15 bases between them. Per germline, CDR1 SGDLS and CDR2 YYNGEE. This CDR3 comprises 15 residues. V is TRBV9 and J is TRBJ2-5; perhaps TRBD1 as D (5 bases). The material sequenced was memory CD4+ T cells from PBMCs. Subset meaning: CD45RA-negative fraction. This receptor was taken from a man aged 18-30 years in good health. Some clones in this sample may be carry-over from other donors' samples. CDR3 residues: CASSSPLSGQETQYF. CDR3 sequence (DNA): TGTGCCAGCAGCTCCCCCCTGTCAGGGCAAGAGACCCAGTACTTC.